A single sample gave rise to the 26 T cell receptor beta chains below, sequenced in a study of blood T cells in healthy people across ages. With a J-beta primer mix and a sample-barcoded 5' primer, a second PCR ran about 7 to 12 cycles. TCRdb re-derived calls from the 5' RACE reads in MiXCR, one entry per CDR3 protein. The sample contains about a million distinct CDR3 sequences, under 50% of which appear only once. Sequences were obtained from blood. These receptors all come from a man younger than 45 in good health.

The table lists this clonotype with a few counts. The CDR3 here is CASKVGHYNEQFF. The CDR3 DNA follows: TGTGCCAGCAAAGTAGGACACTACAATGAGCAGTTCTTC. V usage is TRBV12-3 or TRBV12-4 and J usage is TRBJ2-1, with D possibly being TRBD1 (5 bases). The CDR3 runs 13 residues. Trimming pared 7 bases from V and 3 bases from J, leaving 10 bases between.

The chain has TRBV5-6 and TRBJ2-6; 7 nucleotides align to TRBD1. The V segment lost 4 bases and the J segment 0 bases; nucleotides outside the gene matches: 1. The CDR3 is 15 amino acids. CDR1 is SGHDT, CDR2 YYEEEE, per germline. The CDR3 loop is CASSTGVSGANVLTF. The CDR3 DNA is TGTGCCAGCAGCACAGGGGTCTCTGGGGCCAACGTCCTGACTTTC. The variable domain in full, completed from reference TRBV5-6 and TRBJ2-6, reads DAGVTQSPTHLIKTRGQQVTLRCSPKSGHDTVSWYQQALGQGPQFIFQYYEEEERQRGNFPDRFSGHQFPNYSSELNVNALLLGDSALYLCASSTGVSGANVLTFGAGSRLTVL.

This clonotype was observed a handful of times. The chain uses TRBV4-1 and TRBJ2-7, with 7 bases that match TRBD2. This CDR3 contains 14 residues. After removal of 4 bases from V and 4 bases from J, the junction contained 7 bases not matched to a gene. CDR1 MGHRA and CDR2 YSYEKL come from the germline V gene. The CDR3 DNA follows: TGCGCCAGCAGCCGCGGACTAGAAATGTACGAGCAGTACTTC. Translation: CASSRGLEMYEQYF.

CDR3 region: CASSPLGQGIDNEQYF. In nucleotides, the CDR3 is TGTGCCAGCAGTCCCCTGGGGCAGGGGATAGACAATGAGCAGTACTTC. J is TRBJ2-1 and V is TRBV6-4; TRBD1 is a possible D gene (6 bases). Matching the DNA end better, TRBJ2-7 makes the J call doubtful. CDR1 and CDR2 (germline): MRHNA, SNTAGT. CDR3 length: 16 residues.

The rearrangement links TRBV29-1 to TRBJ1-5; no firm D call. The CDR3 covers 14 residues. Germline CDR1 SQVTM, CDR2 ANQGSEA. Trimming took off 5 bases at V and 5 bases at J, with 16 bases between the two ends. The CDR3 DNA reads as TGCAGCGTTTGGGAAAAGGGAAAGGATCAGCCCCAGCATTTT. Residues: CSVWEKGKDQPQHF.

This clonotype was seen at least ten times. The chain employs TRBV14 and TRBJ2-3; 9 nucleotides agree with TRBD2. Trimming at V came to 1 base and at J to 1 base, leaving 0 bases not matched to a gene. Germline loops: CDR1 SGHDN, CDR2 FVKESK. This CDR3 is 15 amino acids long. CDR3 protein: CASSQGTSGTDTQYF. As DNA, the CDR3 is TGTGCCAGCAGCCAAGGGACTAGCGGCACAGATACGCAGTATTTT.

This clonotype has at least ten counts. The chain carries TRBV28 and TRBJ2-7; D unclear. Trimming shortened V by 1 base and J by 5 bases, and 0 bases separated the two germline ends. The CDR3 extends over 10 amino acids. Looked up from germline, CDR1 is MDHEN and CDR2 is SYDVKM. The DNA of the CDR3 is TGTGCCAGCAGTTTATACGAGCAGTACTTC. Protein product: CASSLYEQYF.

This clonotype was seen once. The chain is built from TRBV20-1 and TRBJ2-7; D unresolved. The CDR3 runs to 13 residues. The germline V gene has CDR1 DFQATT and CDR2 SNEGSKA (reference sequence). The V end was cut by 6 bases, the J end by 3 bases, with 15 bases between. The CDR3 spells CSAERRSNYEQYF. The CDR3 DNA is TGCAGTGCAGAGAGACGCAGTAACTACGAGCAGTACTTC.

Points on this clonotype: The germline gene is not matched at one end of the junction; a read error may be the cause. The rearrangement joins TRBV6-6 to TRBJ2-4; 8 nucleotides line up with TRBD1. The CDR3 spans 17 residues. Germline CDR1 is MNHNY and CDR2 is SVGAGI (reference sequence). The CDR3 DNA follows: TGTGCCAGCAGGTACTCGGACAGGGACGGTACCGGGAACATTCAGTACTTC. It encodes CASRYSDRDGTGNIQYF.

The rearrangement uses TRBV6-2 or TRBV6-3 and TRBJ2-2; D unresolved. Trimming removed 1 base from V and 2 bases from J, with 14 bases in between. Germline CDR1 MNHEY, CDR2 SVGEGT. The CDR3 extends over 17 amino acids. CDR3 coding DNA: TGTGCCAGCAGTTACTTTAAGAATTCACTTAACACCGGGGAGCTGTTTTTT. Translated, it gives CASSYFKNSLNTGELFF.

J is TRBJ2-3 and V is TRBV10-2; 10 nucleotides agree with TRBD2. Losses at the gene ends were 8 bases for V and 3 bases for J; bases not matched to a gene: 5. Germline CDR1 is WSHSY and CDR2 is SAAADI. The CDR3 extends over 14 amino acids. The CDR3: CASREAGGTDTQYF. The CDR3 DNA sequence: TGCGCCAGCCGCGAAGCGGGGGGGACAGATACGCAGTATTTT.

The chain has TRBV20-1 and TRBJ1-1; tentatively, D is TRBD1 (5 bases). The V and J ends lost 5 bases and 1 base respectively, with 17 bases between them. CDR1 and CDR2 (germline): DFQATT, SNEGSKA (reference sequence). This CDR3 region has 15 residues. The CDR3 protein is CSASPSGRRNTEAFF. The DNA of the CDR3 is TGCAGTGCTTCTCCTTCGGGACGGCGGAACACTGAAGCTTTCTTT.

This clonotype was counted only a few times. The rearrangement joins TRBV29-1 to TRBJ2-2; D is undetermined. This CDR3 spans 12 amino acids. With 8 bases removed from V and 8 bases from J, the gap between germline ends came to 15 bases. The germline gives CDR1 SQVTM, CDR2 ANQGSEA. The CDR3 is CSLSDASGELFF. CDR3 DNA: TGCAGCCTTTCGGACGCCTCTGGGGAGCTGTTTTTT.

J is TRBJ2-5 and V is TRBV28; D remains ambiguous. The CDR3 runs to 17 residues. The germline V gene has CDR1 MDHEN and CDR2 SYDVKM. Trimming stripped 2 bases from V and 0 bases from J, with 16 bases between. The CDR3 coding sequence is TGTGCCAGCAGTTTACTTCCCCACGCTGGAAACCAAGAGACCCAGTACTTC. Amino acid sequence: CASSLLPHAGNQETQYF.

V is TRBV27 and J is TRBJ2-7; D call uncertain. This CDR3 has 12 residues. The V end lost 2 bases, the J end lost 5 bases, and 7 bases lay between the germline ends. Germline lookup yields CDR1 MNHEY and CDR2 SMNVEV (reference sequence). CDR3 nucleotides: TGTGCCAGCAGTTTAAACGGCAACGAGCAGTACTTC. Translation: CASSLNGNEQYF.

This chain connects TRBV7-8 to TRBJ1-2; D gene ambiguous. Germline CDR1 SGHVS, CDR2 FQNEAQ. Deletions cut 2 bases from V and 8 bases from J, with 9 bases between. The CDR3 covers 12 residues. The CDR3 loop is CASSLTTGGYTF. Written as DNA, the CDR3 is TGTGCCAGCAGCTTAACTACGGGAGGCTACACCTTC.

This clonotype was seen only a few times. The rearrangement links TRBV9 to TRBJ1-2; D may be TRBD1 (6 bases). The length of the CDR3 is 17 residues. Between the trimmed V and J ends, which lost 0 bases and 5 bases, there was a span of 20 bases. Per germline, CDR1 SGDLS and CDR2 YYNGEE. CDR3 DNA: TGTGCCAGCAGCGTAGATAGGGGGTCGAGGGGTTCATATGGCTACACCTTC. Protein sequence: CASSVDRGSRGSYGYTF.

The gene calls are TRBV7-2 and TRBJ2-4; no firm D call. V lost 1 base and J lost 9, with 7 bases in between. This CDR3 has 12 amino acids. Germline V gene sequence: CDR1 SGHTA, CDR2 FQGNSA. CDR3 sequence reads: CASSLESAIQYF. The CDR3 DNA is TGTGCCAGCAGCTTAGAGAGCGCCATTCAGTACTTC.

The sample holds one count of this clonotype. The chain has TRBV2 and TRBJ2-2; 8 nucleotides match TRBD2. CDR3 size: 17 residues. Per germline, CDR1 SNHLY and CDR2 FYNNEI. The trim removed 5 bases at V and 2 bases at J, leaving 10 bases unmatched. CDR3 DNA: TGTGCCAGCAGTTCTCCCTTAGCGGGGCTTAACACCGGGGAGCTGTTTTTT. Its translation: CASSSPLAGLNTGELFF.

This clonotype came up once. The V and J genes are TRBV7-2 and TRBJ1-6; D unclear. Deletions cut 5 bases from V and 1 base from J, with 9 bases between. Germline V lookup: CDR1 SGHTA, CDR2 FQGNSA. This CDR3 region has 15 residues. CDR3 sequence reads: CASSRGGSYNSPLHF. Written as DNA, the CDR3 is TGTGCCAGCAGCCGAGGAGGGTCCTATAATTCACCCCTCCACTTT.

This clonotype occurred a few times. The chain couples TRBV2 to TRBJ2-3; possibly TRBD2 for D (6 bases). Per germline, CDR1 SNHLY and CDR2 FYNNEI. This CDR3 contains 15 residues. V was cut by 4 bases and J by 2 bases, with 13 bases left in between. The CDR3 DNA is TGTGCCAGCAGTGTTGACACGGGAGCCACAGATACGCAGTATTTT. This sequence encodes CASSVDTGATDTQYF.

CDR3 in amino acids: CASYGAAHGYTF. In nucleotides, the CDR3 is TGTGCCAGCTACGGGGCGGCTCATGGCTACACCTTC. J is TRBJ1-2 and V is TRBV2; weak D call: TRBD1 (5 bases). This CDR3 spans 12 amino acids. Trimming left V 8 bases short and J 6 bases short, with 13 bases between. Germline lookup yields CDR1 SNHLY and CDR2 FYNNEI.

The chain combines TRBV28 with TRBJ2-5; 8 nucleotides match TRBD1. Germline V gene data show CDR1 as MDHEN and CDR2 as SYDVKM. The J segment lost 11 bases and the V segment lost 3 bases, leaving 11 bases of the junction unmatched. The CDR3 covers 14 residues. In DNA form, the CDR3 reads TGTGCCAGCAGTTTGCAGGGGGCCTGGGATGAGCAGTACTTC. The encoded protein is CASSLQGAWDEQYF.

The chain combines TRBV6-5 with TRBJ2-1, with unresolved D. Germline CDR1 reads MNHEY; CDR2 reads SVGAGI. The CDR3 has 12 amino acids. Between the trimmed V and J ends, which lost 4 bases and 9 bases, there was a span of 10 bases. CDR3 residues: CASSSPSLEQFF. The CDR3 bases are TGTGCCAGCAGTTCTCCCTCCCTTGAGCAGTTCTTC.

This clonotype was seen ten or more times. V and J are TRBV24-1 and TRBJ1-2; TRBD1 agrees at 9 bases. The length of the CDR3 is 15 residues. V gave up 4 bases and J gave up 2 bases; unmatched junction bases: 4. Germline V gene data show CDR1 as KGHDR and CDR2 as SFDVKD. CDR3 protein: CATSDSTGGNYGYTF. The CDR3 DNA is TGTGCCACCAGTGACTCTACAGGGGGCAACTATGGCTACACCTTC.

This chain connects TRBV7-2 to TRBJ1-5; TRBD1 matches at 9 bases. The germline CDR1 and CDR2 sequences are SGHTA and FQGNSA. Trimming at V came to 5 bases and at J to 4 bases, leaving 12 bases not matched to a gene. The CDR3 runs 17 residues. CDR3 DNA sequence: TGTGCCAGCAGCCCAGAGATCGGGACAGGGCTAAATCAGCCCCAGCATTTT. This translates into CASSPEIGTGLNQPQHF. Together with reference TRBV7-2 and TRBJ1-5, the CDR3 gives the full variable domain: GAGVSQSPSNKVTEKGKDVELRCDPISGHTALYWYRQSLGQGLEFLIYFQGNSAPDKSGLPSDRFSAERTGGSVSTLTIQRTQQEDSAVYLCASSPEIGTGLNQPQHFGDGTRLSIL.